Presented here are 8 T cell receptor beta chains from one specimen sequenced in a study of molecular identifiers for immune sequencing clone quantification. MiXCR, applied by TCRdb to the PCR reads, yields one record per CDR3 protein. The sample has some 320,000 distinct CDR3 sequences; 24% are singletons. Sequencing was done on a sample of naive CD8+ T cells from blood, with Jurkat cell RNA spiked in. Subset described: FACS-sorted CD8+CD4-CCR7+CD45RA+ naive T cells. The origin of the receptors is a human donor in good health. Some libraries in this study had Jurkat cell RNA spiked in.

Of note for this clonotype: Since a much larger clone is just one base distant, this may be a read error. The J gene is TRBJ2-3, the V gene TRBV7-9; D unclear. Looked up from germline, CDR1 is SEHNR and CDR2 is FQNEAQ (reference sequence). The CDR3 spans 14 residues. In nucleotides, the CDR3 is TGTGCCGGCAGCCCGCAACTTGGCACAGATACGCAGTATTTT. Translation gives CAGSPQLGTDTQYF.

This chain links TRBV6-5 with TRBJ1-1, with a tentative D call TRBD1 (5 bases). The CDR3 length is 14 residues. Looked up from germline, CDR1 is MNHEY and CDR2 is SVGAGI. V was pared by 4 bases and J by 6 bases, with 15 bases between. CDR3 sequence (DNA): TGTGCCAGCAGTTGTGGGACGCCAGCTTCTGAAGCTTTCTTT. Amino acids: CASSCGTPASEAFF.

The chain joins TRBV18 to TRBJ1-1, with 7 bases matching TRBD1. The junction had 17 bases not matched to a gene; V was cut back by 3 bases and J by 4 bases. The V gene's germline CDR1 is KGHSH and CDR2 LQKENI. CDR3 size: 18 residues. CDR3 sequence reads: CASSPRQGSNFFGTEAFF. Written as DNA, the CDR3 is TGTGCCAGCTCACCCAGACAGGGATCCAACTTTTTTGGCACTGAAGCTTTCTTT.

In the case of this clonotype: This may come from a read error, since a much larger clone is one base off. The genes are TRBV6-2 or TRBV6-3 and TRBJ1-5; the match to TRBD1 covers 11 bases. In germline, CDR1 is MNHEY, CDR2 SVGEGT. There are 15 residues in the CDR3. J lost 9 bases, V lost 0 bases, and 4 bases had no gene match. This CDR3 is CASSYSGQGDPPQHF. The CDR3 nucleotides are TGTGCCAGCAGTTACTCGGGACAGGGGGATCCGCCCCAGCATTTT.

This clonotype was detected only once. This sequence may be a read error, since a much larger clone differs from it by one base. This chain links TRBV20-1 with TRBJ2-3; 9 bases are shared with TRBD2. V gave up 6 bases and J gave up 4 bases; unmatched junction bases: 5. The length of the CDR3 is 13 residues. Germline V lookup: CDR1 DFQATT, CDR2 SNEGSKA (reference sequence). CDR3 bases: TGCAGTGCCCAGCGGGGGGCCCCAGATACGCAGTATTTT. It yields the protein CSAQRGAPDTQYF.

The gene calls are TRBV7-9 and TRBJ1-4; D is undetermined. V lost 5 bases and J 0 bases, leaving 13 bases between the germline ends. This CDR3 region has 16 residues. Germline V gene data show CDR1 as SEHNR and CDR2 as FQNEAQ (reference sequence). For the CDR3, the DNA is TGTGCCAGCAGCCCTGATCACATAGCAACTAATGAAAAACTGTTTTTT. Its translation: CASSPDHIATNEKLFF.

The chain uses TRBV25-1 and TRBJ2-3; no definite D call. The germline gives CDR1 MGHDK, CDR2 SYGVNS. CDR3 length: 16 residues. The V and J ends lost 1 base and 0 bases respectively, with 11 bases between them. For the CDR3, the DNA is TGTGCCAGCAGTGAATCTTCCGATTTTAGCACAGATACGCAGTATTTT. Protein sequence: CASSESSDFSTDTQYF.

This clonotype was observed a handful of times. V usage is TRBV6-2 or TRBV6-3 and J usage is TRBJ1-1, with D maybe TRBD1 (5 bases). Germline lookup yields CDR1 MNHEY and CDR2 SVGEGT. CDR3 length equals 21 residues. Trimming pared 0 bases from V and 0 bases from J, leaving 26 bases between. The CDR3 DNA follows: TGTGCCAGCAGTTACTCGTCTTCTTATGGGGGGGTCATCAGCTTGAACACTGAAGCTTTCTTT. Its protein is CASSYSSSYGGVISLNTEAFF.